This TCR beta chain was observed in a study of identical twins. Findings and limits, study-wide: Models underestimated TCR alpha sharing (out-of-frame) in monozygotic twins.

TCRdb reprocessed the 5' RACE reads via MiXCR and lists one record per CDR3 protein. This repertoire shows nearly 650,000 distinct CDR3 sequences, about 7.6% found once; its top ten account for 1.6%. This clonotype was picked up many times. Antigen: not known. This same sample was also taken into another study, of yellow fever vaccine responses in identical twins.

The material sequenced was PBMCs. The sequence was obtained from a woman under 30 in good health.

The CDR3 loop is CASSLEKGGLFF. The CDR3 nucleotides read TGTGCCAGCAGCTTAGAAAAGGGAGGACTGTTTTTT. V usage is TRBV7-9 and J usage is TRBJ1-4; D is unresolved. V shed 1 base and J shed 13 bases, with 10 bases lying between them. This CDR3 region has 12 residues. Germline V CDR1 and CDR2: SEHNR, FQNEAQ (reference sequence).